The rows below give T cell receptor beta chains drawn from one sample of a study of Graves' ophthalmopathy and Graves' hyperthyroidism. TCRdb reprocessed the multiplex PCR reads via MiXCR and lists one record per CDR3 protein. The sample records approximately 700,000 distinct CDR3 sequences, 35% to 50% being singletons. Sequencing used peripheral blood. The source is an adult man with Graves' ophthalmopathy. CDR3s include the opening cysteine and the closing phenylalanine or tryptophan. The order of the fields is CDR3 DNA, CDR3 protein, clone size, D gene, CDR3 length, V gene, J gene. D genes are given only for firm matches. The listing skips clone size in some rows; elsewhere it reads once, few, many or a size class.

cdr3_nt: TGTGCCAGCAGCTTCGACAATTTGAACACTGAAGCTTTCTTT
cdr3_aa: CASSFDNLNTEAFF
clone_size: NA
d_call: NA
cdr3_length: 14
v_call: TRBV7-2
j_call: TRBJ1-1

cdr3_nt: TGTGCCAGCAGTGCCGCCCCCGGACAGGGGGCAAGGCATTTT
cdr3_aa: CASSAAPGQGARHF
clone_size: NA
d_call: TRBD1
cdr3_length: 14
v_call: TRBV2
j_call: TRBJ1-5

cdr3_nt: TGTGCCAGCAGTGAAGCGACAGGGGTCTTTACTAATTCACCCCTCCACTTT
cdr3_aa: CASSEATGVFTNSPLHF
clone_size: once
d_call: TRBD1
cdr3_length: 17
v_call: TRBV25-1
j_call: TRBJ1-6

cdr3_nt: TGTGCCAGCAGTTTACGACACGGGAAATACGAGCAGTACTTC
cdr3_aa: CASSLRHGKYEQYF
clone_size: NA
d_call: NA
cdr3_length: 14
v_call: TRBV6-6
j_call: TRBJ2-7

cdr3_nt: TGTGCCAGCAGTCGGGGGGGGGGCGGCGAGCAGTACTTC
cdr3_aa: CASSRGGGGEQYF
clone_size: NA
d_call: TRBD2
cdr3_length: 13
v_call: TRBV7-2
j_call: TRBJ2-7

cdr3_nt: TGTGCCACCAGAGGGACTAGCGGGATCACAGATACGCAGTATTTT
cdr3_aa: CATRGTSGITDTQYF
clone_size: NA
d_call: TRBD2
cdr3_length: 15
v_call: TRBV24-1
j_call: TRBJ2-3

cdr3_nt: TGTGCCAGCAGTGAGTCAGAGGTTGGCGAGGAGACCCAGTACTTC
cdr3_aa: CASSESEVGEETQYF
clone_size: few
d_call: NA
cdr3_length: 15
v_call: TRBV6-6
j_call: TRBJ2-5

cdr3_nt: TGTGCCAGCAGTCACGACAGGGGACGGACTGAAGCTTTCTTT
cdr3_aa: CASSHDRGRTEAFF
clone_size: NA
d_call: TRBD1
cdr3_length: 14
v_call: TRBV6-1
j_call: TRBJ1-1

cdr3_nt: TGCAGCGGCAGGGGGATAAATGAAAAACTGTTTTTT
cdr3_aa: CSGRGINEKLFF
clone_size: many
d_call: TRBD1
cdr3_length: 12
v_call: TRBV29-1
j_call: TRBJ1-4

cdr3_nt: TGTGCCACCAGTGATGCTTCGACTAGCGGGGGGGCCCAAGAGACCCAGTACTTC
cdr3_aa: CATSDASTSGGAQETQYF
clone_size: NA
d_call: TRBD2
cdr3_length: 18
v_call: TRBV24-1
j_call: TRBJ2-5

cdr3_nt: TGTGCCAGCAGCCAGGGCATCGAGCAGTACTTC
cdr3_aa: CASSQGIEQYF
clone_size: many
d_call: NA
cdr3_length: 11
v_call: TRBV2
j_call: TRBJ2-7

cdr3_nt: TGTGCCAGCAGTTTAAGACAGCTAGAGACCCAGTACTTC
cdr3_aa: CASSLRQLETQYF
clone_size: NA
d_call: NA
cdr3_length: 13
v_call: TRBV25-1
j_call: TRBJ2-5

cdr3_nt: TGTGCCAGCAGTGGGGGGGCTCTAGGCAATCAGCCCCAGCATTTT
cdr3_aa: CASSGGALGNQPQHF
clone_size: many
d_call: NA
cdr3_length: 15
v_call: TRBV2
j_call: TRBJ1-5

cdr3_nt: TGTGCCAGCAGCCTCGGGGACCCATCTTACGAGCAGTGCTTC
cdr3_aa: CASSLGDPSYEQCF
clone_size: NA
d_call: NA
cdr3_length: 14
v_call: TRBV7-2
j_call: TRBJ2-7

cdr3_nt: TGTGCCAGCGGAGGGGGCGGCAATAGCAATCAGCCCCAGCATTTT
cdr3_aa: CASGGGGNSNQPQHF
clone_size: few
d_call: TRBD1
cdr3_length: 15
v_call: TRBV19
j_call: TRBJ1-5

cdr3_nt: TGTGCCAGCAGCTTTAGACAGGGGTATCAGTCTGGGGCCAACGTCCTGACTTTC
cdr3_aa: CASSFRQGYQSGANVLTF
clone_size: many
d_call: TRBD1
cdr3_length: 18
v_call: TRBV7-2
j_call: TRBJ2-6

cdr3_nt: TGCGCCAGCAGCGGACCGGGACAGCGGAATCAGCCCCAGCATTTT
cdr3_aa: CASSGPGQRNQPQHF
clone_size: NA
d_call: TRBD1
cdr3_length: 15
v_call: TRBV9
j_call: TRBJ1-5

cdr3_nt: TGTGCCAGCAGTCTCTATCAGCCCCAGCATTTT
cdr3_aa: CASSLYQPQHF
clone_size: many
d_call: NA
cdr3_length: 11
v_call: TRBV7-9
j_call: TRBJ1-5

cdr3_nt: TGCAGTGCTAGTCCGGGAGGGAATAGCGAGGAGACCCAGTACTTC
cdr3_aa: CSASPGGNSEETQYF
clone_size: few
d_call: TRBD2
cdr3_length: 15
v_call: TRBV20-1
j_call: TRBJ2-5

cdr3_nt: TGTGCCAGCAGCCCGGCAGGAACTAATTCACCCCTCCACTTT
cdr3_aa: CASSPAGTNSPLHF
clone_size: NA
d_call: NA
cdr3_length: 14
v_call: TRBV25-1
j_call: TRBJ1-6

cdr3_nt: TGTGCCAGCAGTGAGGAGGGGTTCTATGGCTACACCTTC
cdr3_aa: CASSEEGFYGYTF
clone_size: NA
d_call: NA
cdr3_length: 13
v_call: TRBV6-1
j_call: TRBJ1-2

cdr3_nt: TGCAGCGTTGAAGAGCCGACAGGGGTGGGGAACACTGAAAAACTGTTTTTT
cdr3_aa: CSVEEPTGVGNTEKLFF
clone_size: once
d_call: TRBD1
cdr3_length: 17
v_call: TRBV29-1
j_call: TRBJ1-4

cdr3_nt: TGTGCCACCAGTGATGCGGGGCAGGGGGCGTTCAATCAGCCCCAGCATTTT
cdr3_aa: CATSDAGQGAFNQPQHF
clone_size: NA
d_call: TRBD1
cdr3_length: 17
v_call: TRBV24-1
j_call: TRBJ1-5

cdr3_nt: TGTGCCAGCAGCTCCACGTTGGAGACCGGGGAGCTGTTTTTT
cdr3_aa: CASSSTLETGELFF
clone_size: few
d_call: NA
cdr3_length: 14
v_call: TRBV7-9
j_call: TRBJ2-2

cdr3_nt: TGTGCCAGTACCAAAGGACAGAACTCTAACTATGGCTACACCTTC
cdr3_aa: CASTKGQNSNYGYTF
clone_size: few
d_call: NA
cdr3_length: 15
v_call: TRBV19
j_call: TRBJ1-2

cdr3_nt: TGTGCCAGCAGCGTCCAGGGACAGGATTTAAACACCATATATTTT
cdr3_aa: CASSVQGQDLNTIYF
clone_size: NA
d_call: TRBD1
cdr3_length: 15
v_call: TRBV7-8
j_call: TRBJ1-3

cdr3_nt: TGTGCCAGCAGCTTGTTATTAGCGCCGAACCAAGAGACCCAGTACTTC
cdr3_aa: CASSLLLAPNQETQYF
clone_size: many
d_call: NA
cdr3_length: 16
v_call: TRBV5-6
j_call: TRBJ2-5

cdr3_nt: TGCAGCGTCTCCCTCAGCGGGGGAGAAGAGACCCAGTACTTC
cdr3_aa: CSVSLSGGEETQYF
clone_size: NA
d_call: TRBD2
cdr3_length: 14
v_call: TRBV29-1
j_call: TRBJ2-5

cdr3_nt: TGTGCCATCAGTGAGGGCAGGGGAATATGGACTGAAGCTTTCTTT
cdr3_aa: CAISEGRGIWTEAFF
clone_size: many
d_call: NA
cdr3_length: 15
v_call: TRBV10-3
j_call: TRBJ1-1

cdr3_nt: TGTGCCATCAGTGTGAAAGCGATGGATTCACCCCTCCACTTT
cdr3_aa: CAISVKAMDSPLHF
clone_size: many
d_call: NA
cdr3_length: 14
v_call: TRBV10-3
j_call: TRBJ1-6

cdr3_nt: TGTGCCAGCAGCCAAACGGGACAGACAGTATACGAGCAGTACTTT
cdr3_aa: CASSQTGQTVYEQYF
clone_size: few
d_call: TRBD1
cdr3_length: 15
v_call: TRBV7-9
j_call: TRBJ2-7

cdr3_nt: TGTGCCAGCAGTGCGGCGGGGTACTTCTCCTACGAGCAGTACTTC
cdr3_aa: CASSAAGYFSYEQYF
clone_size: NA
d_call: NA
cdr3_length: 15
v_call: TRBV2
j_call: TRBJ2-7

cdr3_nt: TGCGTCAGCAGCTCCCGGACAGGGGGCTCTGGTTCACCCCTCCACTTT
cdr3_aa: CVSSSRTGGSGSPLHF
clone_size: NA
d_call: TRBD1
cdr3_length: 16
v_call: TRBV5-1
j_call: TRBJ1-6

cdr3_nt: TGTGCCAGCACGACAGCGAACACCGGGGAGCTGTTTTTT
cdr3_aa: CASTTANTGELFF
clone_size: NA
d_call: NA
cdr3_length: 13
v_call: TRBV6-5
j_call: TRBJ2-2

cdr3_nt: TGTGCCAGTCAAAAGGGACAGGCGAACTATGGCTACACCTTC
cdr3_aa: CASQKGQANYGYTF
clone_size: NA
d_call: TRBD1
cdr3_length: 14
v_call: TRBV10-3
j_call: TRBJ1-2

cdr3_nt: TGTGCCAGCAGCCAGGGCTTTGTGGGGGGCGAGACCCAGTACTTC
cdr3_aa: CASSQGFVGGETQYF
clone_size: NA
d_call: NA
cdr3_length: 15
v_call: TRBV7-9
j_call: TRBJ2-5

cdr3_nt: TGCAGTGCAACGGACAGTTGGGGATCAGCCCATAAGCATTTT
cdr3_aa: CSATDSWGSAHKHF
clone_size: NA
d_call: NA
cdr3_length: 14
v_call: TRBV20-1
j_call: TRBJ1-5

cdr3_nt: TGTGCCAGCAGCCCCACCGGGACAGCCATCGACTATGGCTACACCTTC
cdr3_aa: CASSPTGTAIDYGYTF
clone_size: NA
d_call: TRBD1
cdr3_length: 16
v_call: TRBV7-2
j_call: TRBJ1-2

cdr3_nt: TGTGCCAGCAGCTACAGCGGGGGGGAAGCTTTCTTT
cdr3_aa: CASSYSGGEAFF
clone_size: many
d_call: NA
cdr3_length: 12
v_call: TRBV7-3
j_call: TRBJ1-1

cdr3_nt: TGTGCCAGCAGTTACTCGAAGGAAAATAATTCACCCCTCCACTTT
cdr3_aa: CASSYSKENNSPLHF
clone_size: few
d_call: NA
cdr3_length: 15
v_call: TRBV6-6
j_call: TRBJ1-6

cdr3_nt: TGTGCCACCAGTGATTTTTGGGGGGGGCAAGCTTTCTTT
cdr3_aa: CATSDFWGGQAFF
clone_size: few
d_call: NA
cdr3_length: 13
v_call: TRBV24-1
j_call: TRBJ1-1

cdr3_nt: TGCAGCGCTAGGACAGGAGTGGAGACCCAGTACTTC
cdr3_aa: CSARTGVETQYF
clone_size: many
d_call: TRBD1
cdr3_length: 12
v_call: TRBV29-1
j_call: TRBJ2-5